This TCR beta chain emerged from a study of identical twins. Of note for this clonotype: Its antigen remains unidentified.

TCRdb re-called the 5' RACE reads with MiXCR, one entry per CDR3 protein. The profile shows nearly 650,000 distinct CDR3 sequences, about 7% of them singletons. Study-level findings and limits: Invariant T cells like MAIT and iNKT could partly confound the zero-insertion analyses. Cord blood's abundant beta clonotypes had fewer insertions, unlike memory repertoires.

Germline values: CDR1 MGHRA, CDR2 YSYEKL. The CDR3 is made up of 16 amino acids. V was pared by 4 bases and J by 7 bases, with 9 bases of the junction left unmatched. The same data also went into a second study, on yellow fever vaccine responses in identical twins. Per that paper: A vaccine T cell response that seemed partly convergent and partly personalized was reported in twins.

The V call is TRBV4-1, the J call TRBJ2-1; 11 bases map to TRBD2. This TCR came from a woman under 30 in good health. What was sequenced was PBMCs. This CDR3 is CASSLRLAGTGNEQFF. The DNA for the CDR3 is TGCGCCAGCAGCCTCAGACTAGCGGGGACCGGGAATGAGCAGTTCTTC.